The rows below give T cell receptor beta chains drawn from one sample of a study of vaccination and CD4 T cells after COVID-19. From the PCR reads, TCRdb called clonotypes with MiXCR, one entry per CDR3 protein. The table has 10,000 to 15,000 distinct CDR3 sequences, around 40% seen once. Their antigens remain unidentified. The source material was cultured CD4+ T cells from blood. Receptors were obtained from a human donor with COVID-19. Both conserved end residues are part of each CDR3. A D gene is named only where the DNA matches it firmly. Clone size, where shown, is once, few, many, or a class for clones that have expanded.

clone_size	v_call	cdr3_length	j_call	d_call	cdr3_nt	cdr3_aa
medium-sized	TRBV19	14	TRBJ1-5	.	TGTGCCAGTAGTGAGGGGCCAAGCAATCAGCCCCAGCATTTT	CASSEGPSNQPQHF
.	TRBV7-8	13	TRBJ2-5	.	TGTGCCAGCAGCTCCCAGGGGAGGGAGACCCAGTACTTC	CASSSQGRETQYF
few	TRBV7-2	13	TRBJ1-2	TRBD1	TGTGCCAGCAGCTCCCAGGGGGGCGGCGGCTACACCTTC	CASSSQGGGGYTF
.	TRBV20-1	14	TRBJ2-1	TRBD1	TGCAGTGCTAGAGGACAGGGGGCCCACAATGAGCAGTTCTTC	CSARGQGAHNEQFF
.	TRBV19	14	TRBJ2-2	.	TGTGCCAGTAGTTTGCTTAAGAACACCGGGGAGCTGTTTTTT	CASSLLKNTGELFF
.	TRBV6-1	16	TRBJ1-5	.	TGTGCCAGCAGTGAAGTACGAGTTTTGAGGAGTCAGCCCCAGCATTTT	CASSEVRVLRSQPQHF
few	TRBV20-1	12	TRBJ1-1	.	TGCAGTGCTAGTTTGATGAACACTGAAGCTTTCTTT	CSASLMNTEAFF
.	TRBV9	15	TRBJ1-1	.	TGTGCCAGCAGCGTAGAATCCAGGGATGGTGCTGAAGCTTTCTTT	CASSVESRDGAEAFF
few	TRBV19	13	TRBJ1-2	TRBD1	TGTGCCAGTAGTGCCAGGACAGGGGATGGCTACACCTTC	CASSARTGDGYTF
.	TRBV10-3	12	TRBJ1-3	.	TGTGCCATCAGTGATCTGCGAAACACCATATATTTT	CAISDLRNTIYF
few	TRBV25-1	11	TRBJ2-7	.	TGTGCCAGCAGCGGTAGCTACGAGCAGTACTTC	CASSGSYEQYF
.	TRBV7-8	15	TRBJ2-5	.	TGTGCCAGCAGCCAACTTGGGGGTAAACAAGAGACCCAGTACTTC	CASSQLGGKQETQYF
few	TRBV27	14	TRBJ1-5	.	TGTGCCAGCAGCACCGACGGTTGGAATCAGCCCCAGCATTTT	CASSTDGWNQPQHF
.	TRBV6-1	15	TRBJ2-5	TRBD2	TGTGCCAGCAGTAGGACTAGCGGGGTAGAGGGGACCCAGTACTTC	CASSRTSGVEGTQYF
.	TRBV20-1	15	TRBJ1-2	.	TGCAGTGCTGGTTCTCTCCGGGCGAGTGACTATGGCTACACCTTC	CSAGSLRASDYGYTF
few	TRBV5-4	15	TRBJ2-5	TRBD2	TGTGCCAGCAGCGGGGGACTAGCTGGCCAAGAGACCCAGTACTTC	CASSGGLAGQETQYF
.	TRBV6-1	14	TRBJ2-1	.	TGTGCCAGCAGACAGGGCCCCACCCACAATGAGCAGTTCTTC	CASRQGPTHNEQFF
large	TRBV20-1	14	TRBJ1-1	.	TGCAGTGCTAGAGATATCACTCGAGTTTCTGGGGCTTTCTTT	CSARDITRVSGAFF
.	TRBV12-5	15	TRBJ2-6	.	TGTGCTAGTGGTTTGGGGTCGACTGGGGCCAACGTCCTGACTTTC	CASGLGSTGANVLTF
.	TRBV7-9	12	TRBJ1-2	.	TGTGCCAGCAGCCAGATTTTGGATGGCTACACCTTC	CASSQILDGYTF
.	TRBV5-5	14	TRBJ1-2	.	TGTGCCAGCAGCTTGGATTTCAGGGCCTATGGCTACACCTTC	CASSLDFRAYGYTF
once	TRBV18	15	TRBJ1-1	.	TGTGCCAGCTCGATCGGGACCGCAGGGAACACTGAAGCTTTCTTT	CASSIGTAGNTEAFF
few	TRBV7-2	13	TRBJ2-7	.	TGTGCCAGCAGCCGTGAAGGGAGGTCCGAGCAGTACTTC	CASSREGRSEQYF
.	TRBV12-3/TRBV12-4	18	TRBJ2-1	TRBD2	TGTGCCAGCAGAAATAAAGGAACCCCTAGCGGGGGCGGGGGTGAGCAGTTCTTC	CASRNKGTPSGGGGEQFF
few	TRBV6-2/TRBV6-3	15	TRBJ2-2	.	TGTGCCAGCACCCTGCCTCCGGGGTGGGCCGGGGAGCTGTTTTTT	CASTLPPGWAGELFF
.	TRBV7-2	15	TRBJ2-7	.	TGTGCCAGCAGCTTAGTGGGGACGGACTTCTACGAGCAGTACTTC	CASSLVGTDFYEQYF
medium-sized	TRBV6-1	12	TRBJ2-5	TRBD2	TGTGCCAGCAGTCAGGGACTAGCCGGACAGTACTTC	CASSQGLAGQYF
once	TRBV28	14	TRBJ2-3	TRBD1	TGTGCCAGCAGGTCACAGGGGAACACAGATACGCAGTATTTT	CASRSQGNTDTQYF
once	TRBV29-1	14	TRBJ2-1	.	TGCAGCGTGGGAGGACTCGCTGTGGGCAATGAGCAGTTCTTC	CSVGGLAVGNEQFF
few	TRBV5-1	17	TRBJ1-6	.	TGCGCCAGCAGCTTGGCCTCCGGCAGCTTAACAAATTCACCCCTCCACTTT	CASSLASGSLTNSPLHF
.	TRBV9	13	TRBJ1-6	TRBD1	TGTGCCAGCAGCCCTGACAGGGACTCACCCCTCCACTTT	CASSPDRDSPLHF
few	TRBV7-9	19	TRBJ2-3	TRBD2	TGTGCCAGCAGCCCTAGACAAGTGGGGCGGGGGGGCCCTCCAGATACGCAGTATTTT	CASSPRQVGRGGPPDTQYF
.	TRBV6-5	14	TRBJ1-2	.	TGTGCCAGCAGTTCCCAGGCTACTAACTATGGCTACACCTTC	CASSSQATNYGYTF
.	TRBV7-3	15	TRBJ2-2	TRBD1	TGTGCCAGCAGCCAACACACAGGGGTTACCGGGGAGCTGTTTTTT	CASSQHTGVTGELFF
.	TRBV19	14	TRBJ1-1	.	TGTGCCAGTAGTAAGACCGACAGGAACACTGAAGCTTTCTTT	CASSKTDRNTEAFF
large	TRBV19	18	TRBJ2-7	TRBD1	TGTGCCAGTAGTATATCAGGCTCGAACACAGGGGGTAGGTACGAGCAGTACTTC	CASSISGSNTGGRYEQYF
.	TRBV20-1	14	TRBJ1-3	.	TGCAGTGCTACGTACACAGTCTCTGGAAACACCATATATTTT	CSATYTVSGNTIYF
few	TRBV7-2	18	TRBJ2-1	TRBD2	TGTGCCAGCAGCCCATGGACTAGCGGGGGGTACTCCTACAATGAGCAGTTCTTC	CASSPWTSGGYSYNEQFF
.	TRBV10-3	14	TRBJ2-2	.	TGTGCCATCAGGGACGGACGGGATGGCGGGGAGCTGTTTTTT	CAIRDGRDGGELFF
.	TRBV20-1	16	TRBJ2-3	.	TGCAGTGCTATCGGGCCGGGGGGCCGAAGCACAGATACGCAGTATTTT	CSAIGPGGRSTDTQYF
few	TRBV20-1	15	TRBJ1-3	TRBD1	TGCAGTGCTAGAGAACCGGGACAGGGGGAGGGCACCATATATTTT	CSAREPGQGEGTIYF
.	TRBV27	16	TRBJ1-2	.	TGTACCAGCAGTCCCCAAAGGACGCTTGCTGGGTATGGCTACACCTTC	CTSSPQRTLAGYGYTF
few	TRBV7-9	13	TRBJ1-2	.	TGTGCCAGCAGCCGGCGCGGGGTTAATGGCTACACCTTC	CASSRRGVNGYTF
.	TRBV11-3	12	TRBJ2-2	.	TGTGCCAGCAGCTTAGGTTCCGGGGAGCTGTTTTTT	CASSLGSGELFF
once	TRBV6-5	14	TRBJ2-5	TRBD1	TGTGCCAGCAGTTACTCCGGGACAGAAGAGACCCAGTACTTC	CASSYSGTEETQYF
.	TRBV7-2	15	TRBJ2-2	.	TGTGCCAGCAGCGAGATACTACAACGACGCGGGGAGCTGTTTTTT	CASSEILQRRGELFF
.	TRBV12-5	16	TRBJ2-3	.	TGTGCTAGTGGTTTGGTAATGGCCACCAGCACAGATACGCAGTATTTT	CASGLVMATSTDTQYF
few	TRBV20-1	13	TRBJ1-1	.	TGCAGTGCTAGTCGGACTGCAGCCACTGAAGCTTTCTTT	CSASRTAATEAFF
.	TRBV20-1	15	TRBJ2-3	.	TGCAGTGCTAGAGATCGGAGGCAGGGCGCAGATACGCAGTATTTT	CSARDRRQGADTQYF
.	TRBV12-3/TRBV12-4	14	TRBJ1-2	TRBD1	TGTGCCAGCAGTTTGAGACAGGGCAACTATGGCTACACCTTC	CASSLRQGNYGYTF
.	TRBV10-3	17	TRBJ1-1	.	TGTGCCATCAGTGAGTTACACCCCGCCGGTTCGGACACTGAAGCTTTCTTT	CAISELHPAGSDTEAFF
.	TRBV14	20	TRBJ1-2	TRBD1	TGTGCCAGCAGCCAAAGGGCCCTCCTTACTCCGGGACAGGGGTTCTATGGCTACACCTTC	CASSQRALLTPGQGFYGYTF
few	TRBV20-1	16	TRBJ2-5	TRBD2	TGCAGTGCTAGGAGCTCGCTAGCGGGGGGGCGGGAGACCCAGTACTTC	CSARSSLAGGRETQYF
.	TRBV5-1	11	TRBJ1-2	.	TGCGCCAGCAGCGCCACAGGAGGCTACACCTTC	CASSATGGYTF
few	TRBV2	14	TRBJ2-2	TRBD1	TGTGCCAGCAACGACAGGGAAGGGACCGGGGAGCTGTTTTTT	CASNDREGTGELFF
.	TRBV6-1	16	TRBJ1-1	.	TGTGCCAGCAGCCTCCAAGGGTTTTTAATGAACACTGAAGCTTTCTTT	CASSLQGFLMNTEAFF
.	TRBV6-1	12	TRBJ2-4	.	TGTGCCAGCAGTGCTAGCCCGGACATTCAGTACTTC	CASSASPDIQYF
.	TRBV7-2	13	TRBJ1-2	TRBD1	TGTGCCAGCAGCCAAAGAGGGGGCTTTGGCTACACCTTC	CASSQRGGFGYTF
few	TRBV7-3	14	TRBJ2-3	.	TGTGCCAGCAGCCTTTACGCTAGCACAGATACGCAGTATTTT	CASSLYASTDTQYF